This T cell receptor (beta chain) was sequenced in a study of graft-versus-host responses after intestinal transplantation. Comment on this clone: Its antigen is not identified.

CDR3 length equals 13 residues. Deletions cut 3 bases from V and 3 bases from J, with 11 bases between. The V gene's germline CDR1 is GTSNPN and CDR2 SVGIG (reference sequence). Only in-frame clones appear in the TCRdb table, and some are missing; sequencing was by immunoSEQ multiplex PCR. In the table there are some 100,000 clones, 90% to 95% of which are singletons. The sample was unstimulated CD8+ T cells sorted from spleen or lymph node cells, taken before transplant. The chain recombines TRBV30 with TRBJ1-2; possibly TRBD1 for D (5 bases). The sequence was obtained from a human donor who was the organ donor for an intestinal transplant. The CDR3 DNA reads as TGTGCCTGGAGGGTAACAGGTGACTATGGCTACACCTTC. Its translation: CAWRVTGDYGYTF.